Listed below are T cell receptor beta chains from one sample, sequenced in a study of cytomegalovirus exposure and HLA in healthy donors. Generated by immunoSEQ multiplex PCR, the TCRdb table keeps only in-frame clones and is missing some. The table includes roughly 98,000 clones, under 85% detected once. Sequenced material: PBMCs. These receptors came from a man in his forties in good health and CMV-seronegative. Both conserved end residues are part of each CDR3. A D gene is named only where the DNA matches it firmly. Clone sizes are given selectively: once, few, many, or a class where the clone is expanded.

d_gene,v_gene,j_gene,abundance,CDR3aa,CDR3nt
TRBD2,TRBV6-6,TRBJ2-3,few,CASSGGASTDTQYF,TGTGCCAGCAGCGGGGGGGCGAGCACAGATACGCAGTATTTT
-,TRBV20-1,TRBJ1-1,-,CSATGNTEAFF,TGCAGTGCTACAGGGAACACTGAAGCTTTCTTT
-,TRBV28,TRBJ2-7,-,CASSPNRVGWTYEQYF,TGTGCCAGCAGTCCCAACAGGGTCGGGTGGACCTACGAGCAGTACTTC
TRBD2,TRBV28,TRBJ2-7,-,CASSEGLAGSYEQYF,TGTGCCAGCAGCGAAGGACTAGCGGGATCCTACGAGCAGTACTTC
-,TRBV5-1,TRBJ1-2,-,CARHGDTNYGYTF,TGCGCCAGACACGGGGACACGAACTATGGCTACACCTTC
-,TRBV30,TRBJ1-5,-,CAWSPPFGEPQHF,TGTGCCTGGAGTCCTCCTTTCGGGGAACCCCAGCATTTT
TRBD1,TRBV9,TRBJ2-7,-,CASSPSSGQAAGEQYF,TGTGCCAGCAGCCCATCGTCGGGACAGGCCGCGGGGGAGCAGTACTTC
TRBD2,TRBV2,TRBJ2-1,once,CASRPSLAARRNEQFF,TGTGCCAGCAGGCCAAGTCTAGCGGCCCGTCGCAATGAGCAGTTCTTC
-,TRBV20-1,TRBJ2-7,-,CSAGQGNEQYF,TGCAGTGCTGGACAAGGGAACGAGCAGTACTTC
-,TRBV7-9,TRBJ2-1,-,CSSSLHHREFNEQFF,TGTTCCAGCAGCTTACACCATCGGGAGTTCAATGAGCAGTTCTTC
-,TRBV28,TRBJ1-5,-,CASSIDAGSLQPQHF,TGTGCCAGCAGCATCGATGCGGGTAGTCTTCAGCCCCAGCATTTT